This TCR beta chain appears in the sequencing data of a study of OX40 agonist ivuxolimab in advanced cancers. Study-level results: On average, CD8+ T cells showed a greater number of expanded clones than CD4+. Antigen specificity remained undetermined for the expanded peripheral T cells. Patients who responded partially at 0.1-3.0 mg/kg showed clonal expansion ranking among the lowest. Nonresponders, in some cases, also had low normalized T-cell clonal expansion.

The CDR3 totals 17 residues. CDR1 and CDR2 from the germline V gene are SGHDT and YYEEEE. Trimming took 2 bases from V and 5 from J; bases not matched to a gene: 11. Note on this clone: Antigen specificity is unknown.

Assay used: immunoSEQ multiplex PCR; TCRdb lists only in-frame clones, some missing. Of around 67,000 clones listed, 80% are singletons. This sequence originates from an adult with an advanced solid tumor such as melanoma, head and neck, liver or kidney cancer. The sequencing used CD4+ or CD8+ T cells sorted from blood, collected in a trial of the OX40 agonist ivuxolimab. The chain has TRBV5-6 and TRBJ2-4, with 9 positions matching TRBD2. CDR3 protein: CASSFYGGGAKQNIQYF. The DNA of the CDR3 is TGTGCCAGCAGCTTTTATGGCGGGGGGGCTAAGCAAAACATTCAGTACTTC.